This T cell receptor beta chain is from a study of response to subunit inactivated influenza vaccine. Whole-study findings and limits: Seasonal influenza vaccination, on each occasion, was suggested by the authors to recruit few new T cells.

V lost 1 base and J 4 bases, leaving 15 bases between the germline ends. This CDR3 region has 16 residues. CDR1 is LGHNA, CDR2 YNFKEQ, per germline. This clonotype appeared a single time. Its antigen is undetermined. MiXCR was run by TCRdb on the RT-PCR reads, yielding one entry per CDR3 protein. The sample carries about 310,000 distinct CDR3 sequences, around 20% recorded once. This specimen was PBMCs from blood, taken 21 months after vaccination. The clonotype originates from a man between 50 and 75 years old who received an inactivated influenza vaccine. The chain carries TRBV4-2 and TRBJ2-3; tentative D call: TRBD1 (6 bases). The CDR3 nucleotides are TGTGCCAGCAGCCAAGTAACAGGGCCTGGGCCAGATACGCAGTATTTT. Translating gives CASSQVTGPGPDTQYF.